This record covers a single T cell receptor (beta chain). This sample is drawn from a study of shared clonotypes between healthy human individuals. Study at large: Used for every donor were three CD4 naive, three CD4 memory, two CD8 naive and one CD8 memory plate.

Deep-level assay runs were performed. The authors distributed each subset's genomic DNA evenly over several immunoSEQ plates. Per the original methods: Quality scores were absent from the junction-only immunoSEQ sequences, so filtering differed. Clones were read by immunoSEQ multiplex PCR, and TCRdb kept only the in-frame ones, dropping some. V, J and clone size are taken as reported in that table, and D and trimming were inferred from the DNA itself. This table holds more than 1 million clones, 75% to 80% found once. Per the germline V gene, CDR1 is MDHEN and CDR2 is SYDVKM. The CDR3 has 12 amino acids. V dropped 1 base and J dropped 5 bases, with 5 bases sitting between them.

Material for sequencing was memory CD4+ T cells from PBMCs. Subset given: CD45RA-negative fraction. The chain recombines TRBV28 with TRBJ1-2; unclear D gene. The TCR comes from a man between 18 and 29 years old in good health. Some clones in this sample may be carry-over from other donors' samples. CDR3 nucleotides: TGTGCCAGCAGTTTATCGGCTTATGGCTACACCTTC. Translation: CASSLSAYGYTF.